The entry below describes one T cell receptor (beta chain). There is no known antigen for this receptor. Base quality data are lacking; no much larger clone is found one base away. These data are taken from a study of tumor and adjacent non-tumor tissue in lung cancer listed by TCRdb under 2018. About the study as a whole: By cancer type, the cohort comprised 12 adenocarcinoma patients, a couple of squamous cell carcinoma patients and 1 small cell lung cancer patient. Using bulk TCRbeta repertoires from some 15 lung cancer patients, the study set lung tumor tissue side by side with matched distant non-tumor lung tissue. Ages among the roughly 15 patients ranged from about 31 to 76 years, there were approximately 10 men and 5 women, and disease was at TNM stage I to III. Sequencing generated a total of some 130 million productive TCRbeta reads, averaging roughly 4.2 million reads per sample. A few dozen paired specimens, one tumor and one normal lung sample per patient, were profiled by TCRbeta CDR3 sequencing.

The investigation overall reported the following: The methods do not name the sequencing platform or mention unique molecular identifiers. Younger patients had significantly higher TCR diversity, and higher tumor TCR diversity was associated with shorter overall and disease-free survival. Significantly higher TCR diversity (inverse Simpson) was observed in tumor tissue than in normal lung tissue (around 450 vs 150, P = 0.0075, Mann-Whitney U test). The top 100 clones made up a significantly larger cumulative share of the repertoire in normal lung than in tumor tissue. Because peripheral blood was not sequenced, the blood TCRbeta repertoires of the lung cancer patients in the study went unexamined. With only roughly 14 patients in the cohort, the authors noted that larger samples and more detailed clinical data are needed.

RNA was isolated from bulk unsorted tissue, and RNA quality was assessed with a NanoDrop ND-1000 and an Agilent 2100. Normal lung samples were distant non-tumor tissue taken more than 3 cm from the tumor edge. Donors were newly diagnosed lung cancer patients admitted for thoracic surgery in China between August and November 2014, without prior chemotherapy. The study excluded patients who had received radiotherapy or chemotherapy before or who had another cancer at the same time. Pieces of surgical tissue measuring roughly 1-2.1 cm3 were kept in RNAlater solution and stored at -80 degrees C until use. Library creation used multiplex PCR. The sequencing machine was an Illumina HiSeq 2500. TCRbeta libraries were built by three rounds of nested PCR using primers (Table S4), following protocols modified from ARM-PCR. Before sequencing, PCR products of 200-500 bp were excised from the gel and purified with the QIAquick gel extraction kit. The authors processed their data as follows. Trimmomatic was used to clean the reads, FLASH was used to merge the reads into complete CDR3 sequences, and MiTCR was used to assign the reads to V(D)J germline segments. Clonal diversity was calculated as the inverse Simpson's index using VDJtools. Productive reads were defined as in-frame sequences without a premature stop codon. The raw public reads went through TCRdb reprocessing: fastp at Q25, MiXCR clone calling, in-frame beta chains kept. Every CDR3 protein is listed once, alongside the most common genes and DNA of its rows. These V and J calls rely on TCRdb rather than the paper's analysis. Present in this sample are about 80,000 distinct CDR3 sequences, 80% to 90% of which were seen just once. In total, the top ten clones hold about 54% of the sample.

The sequence derives from a man aged 55 to 70 with non-small cell lung cancer. Sequenced: distant non-tumor lung tissue.

The CDR3 region has the sequence CSASIGAGDGNEQFF. The bases are TGCAGTGCCTCGATAGGGGCGGGAGACGGGAATGAGCAGTTCTTC. The chain uses TRBV20-1 and TRBJ2-1; 7 bases in the middle match TRBD2. In the germline V gene (reference sequence), CDR1 corresponds to DFQATT and CDR2 to SNEGSKA. The CDR3 goes from the cysteine to the phenylalanine over 15 residues. The read is trimmed to its CDR3 DNA, 45 bases read in frame from base 1. Trimming accounts for 6 bases at V and 7 bases at J, while the number of junction bases matched to no gene is 15.